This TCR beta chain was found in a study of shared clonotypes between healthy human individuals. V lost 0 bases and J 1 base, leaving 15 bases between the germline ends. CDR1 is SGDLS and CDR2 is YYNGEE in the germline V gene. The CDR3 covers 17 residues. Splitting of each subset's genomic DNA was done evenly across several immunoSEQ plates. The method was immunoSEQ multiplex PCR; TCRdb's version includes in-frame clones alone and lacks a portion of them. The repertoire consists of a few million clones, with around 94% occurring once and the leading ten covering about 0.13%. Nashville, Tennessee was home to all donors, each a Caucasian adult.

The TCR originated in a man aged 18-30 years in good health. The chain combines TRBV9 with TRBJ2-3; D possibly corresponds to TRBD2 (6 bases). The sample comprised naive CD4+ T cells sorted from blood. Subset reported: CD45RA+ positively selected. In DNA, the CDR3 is TGTGCCAGCAGCGTAGCTACTCCGGGAGTAGGCACAGATACGCAGTATTTT. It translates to CASSVATPGVGTDTQYF.